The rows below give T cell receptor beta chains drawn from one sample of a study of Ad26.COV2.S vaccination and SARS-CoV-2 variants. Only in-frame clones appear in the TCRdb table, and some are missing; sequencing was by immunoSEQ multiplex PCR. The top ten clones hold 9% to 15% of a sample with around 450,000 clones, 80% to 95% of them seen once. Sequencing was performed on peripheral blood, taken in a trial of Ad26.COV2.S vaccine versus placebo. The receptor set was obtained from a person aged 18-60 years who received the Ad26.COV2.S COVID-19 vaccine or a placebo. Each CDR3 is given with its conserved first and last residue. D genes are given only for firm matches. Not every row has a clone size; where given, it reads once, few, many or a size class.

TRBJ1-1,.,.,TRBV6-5,CASSYSPRGSTEAFF,TGTGCCAGCAGTTACTCACCCAGGGGCAGCACTGAAGCTTTCTTT
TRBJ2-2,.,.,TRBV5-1,CASSFSGVDTGELFF,TGCGCCAGCAGCTTTTCAGGGGTTGACACCGGGGAGCTGTTTTTT
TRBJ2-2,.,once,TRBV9,CASSVSGNTGELFF,TGTGCCAGCAGCGTTTCTGGGAACACCGGGGAGCTGTTTTTT
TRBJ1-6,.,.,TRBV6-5,CASSRGPAGSPLHF,TGTGCCAGCAGTCGAGGCCCGGCGGGTTCACCCCTCCACTTT
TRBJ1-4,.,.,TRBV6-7,CASSYSRVIPTNEKLFF,TGTGCCAGCAGTTACTCTCGGGTAATCCCAACTAATGAAAAACTGTTTTTT
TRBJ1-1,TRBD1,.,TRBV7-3,CASSSGQVGTEAFF,TGTGCCAGCAGCTCCGGACAGGTTGGGACTGAAGCTTTCTTT
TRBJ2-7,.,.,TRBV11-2,CASSPPGGSGEQYF,TGTGCCAGCAGCCCTCCCGGGGGTAGCGGTGAGCAGTACTTC
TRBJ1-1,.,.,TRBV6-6,CASSYGATSEAFF,TGTGCCAGCAGTTATGGTGCTACTTCTGAAGCTTTCTTT
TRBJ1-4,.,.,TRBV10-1,CASSLGGANEKLFF,TGCGCCAGCAGTTTAGGTGGGGCTAATGAAAAACTGTTTTTT
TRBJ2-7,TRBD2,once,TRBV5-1,CASSNGLAGTYEQYF,TGCGCCAGCAGTAACGGACTAGCGGGTACCTACGAGCAGTACTTC
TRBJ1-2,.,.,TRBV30,CAWSGSQGGYTF,TGTGCCTGGAGTGGGTCTCAGGGTGGCTACACCTTC
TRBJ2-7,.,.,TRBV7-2,CASSFGPLEQYF,TGTGCCAGCAGCTTCGGACCCCTCGAGCAGTACTTC
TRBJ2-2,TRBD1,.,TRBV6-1,CASSDRQGSTGELFF,TGTGCCAGCAGTGATCGACAGGGGTCCACCGGGGAGCTGTTTTTT
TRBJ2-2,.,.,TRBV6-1,CASSEGAGANTGELFF,TGTGCCAGCAGTGAAGGGGCAGGCGCGAACACCGGGGAGCTGTTTTTT
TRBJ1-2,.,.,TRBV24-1,CATSDSYPGEGGYTF,TGTGCCACCAGTGACTCCTACCCCGGGGAGGGTGGCTACACCTTC
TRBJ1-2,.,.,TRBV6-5,CASRDTGHGYTF,TGTGCCAGCAGGGATACAGGTCATGGCTACACCTTC
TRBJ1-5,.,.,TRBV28,CASTLSRGNQPQHF,TGTGCCAGCACCCTATCAAGGGGCAATCAGCCCCAGCATTTT
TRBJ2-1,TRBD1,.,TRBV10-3,CAISLRQGIYNEQFF,TGTGCCATCAGCCTACGACAGGGAATCTACAATGAGCAGTTCTTC
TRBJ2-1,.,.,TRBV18,CASSPTTPIGNEQFF,TGTGCCAGCTCACCAACGACTCCAATAGGCAATGAGCAGTTCTTC
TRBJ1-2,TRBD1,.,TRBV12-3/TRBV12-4,CASSLSGGYGYTF,TGTGCCAGCAGTTTATCAGGGGGCTATGGCTACACCTTC
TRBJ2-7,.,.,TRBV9,CASSTRWRRPYTYEQYF,TGTGCCAGCAGCACCCGCTGGAGAAGGCCCTACACCTACGAGCAGTACTTC
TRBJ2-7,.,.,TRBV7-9,CASSLAGSYEQYF,TGTGCCAGCAGCTTAGCGGGATCCTACGAGCAGTACTTC
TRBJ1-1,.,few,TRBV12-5,CASGLPGNTEAFF,TGTGCTAGTGGTTTACCCGGGAACACTGAAGCTTTCTTT
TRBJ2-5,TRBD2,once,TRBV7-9,CASSPGLAGGAQYF,TGTGCCAGCAGCCCCGGACTAGCGGGAGGGGCCCAGTACTTC
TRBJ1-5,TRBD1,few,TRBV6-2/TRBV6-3,CASSKDRGPGQPQHF,TGTGCCAGCAGTAAGGACAGGGGGCCAGGTCAGCCCCAGCATTTT
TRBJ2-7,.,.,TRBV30,CAWTSPGRGSYEQYF,TGTGCCTGGACGTCTCCAGGGCGGGGATCCTACGAGCAGTACTTC
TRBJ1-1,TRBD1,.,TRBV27,CASSLSKGQGHPTNTEAFF,TGTGCCAGCAGTTTATCGAAGGGACAGGGACACCCGACGAACACTGAAGCTTTCTTT
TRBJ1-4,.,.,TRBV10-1,CASSGGTNEKLFF,TGCGCCAGCAGTGGTGGAACTAATGAAAAACTGTTTTTT
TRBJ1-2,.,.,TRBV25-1,CASRAQGPLRYGYTF,TGTGCCAGCAGGGCCCAGGGGCCCTTGAGGTATGGCTACACCTTC
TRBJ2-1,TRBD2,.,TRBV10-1,CASSEPREAGYNEQFF,TGCGCCAGCAGTGAGCCGCGGGAGGCTGGGTACAATGAGCAGTTCTTC
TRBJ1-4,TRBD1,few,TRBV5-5,CASTDPRGNEKLFF,TGTGCCAGCACCGATCCCAGGGGGAATGAAAAACTGTTTTTT
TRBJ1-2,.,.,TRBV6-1,CASSEFPPGGSGGYTF,TGTGCCAGCAGTGAATTCCCTCCGGGGGGGTCTGGTGGCTACACCTTC
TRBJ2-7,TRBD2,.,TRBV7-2,CASSLDVSSGTYEQYF,TGTGCCAGCAGCTTAGACGTGTCTAGCGGGACCTACGAGCAGTACTTC
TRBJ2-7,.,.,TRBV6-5,CASSYGGGTYEQYF,TGTGCCAGCAGTTACGGAGGGGGAACCTACGAGCAGTACTTC
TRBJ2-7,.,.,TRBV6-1,CASSDSVPWEQYF,TGTGCCAGCAGTGATTCGGTCCCCTGGGAGCAGTACTTC
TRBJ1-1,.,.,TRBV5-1,CASSLDGGGGTEAFF,TGCGCCAGCAGCTTGGATGGGGGTGGAGGCACTGAAGCTTTCTTT
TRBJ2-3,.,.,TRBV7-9,CASSYRPLTDTQYF,TGTGCCAGCAGCTATAGGCCCCTAACAGATACGCAGTATTTT
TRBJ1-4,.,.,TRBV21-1,CASSSTGEPNEKLFF,TGTGCCAGCAGCTCTACAGGGGAACCTAATGAAAAACTGTTTTTT
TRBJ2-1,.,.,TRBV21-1,CASSKVEQRERPKQFF,TGTGCCAGCAGCAAAGTGGAGCAGCGGGAGCGTCCGAAGCAGTTCTTC
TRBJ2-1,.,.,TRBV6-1,CASSESWGLGSEQFF,TGTGCCAGCAGTGAAAGTTGGGGACTTGGGTCTGAGCAGTTCTTC